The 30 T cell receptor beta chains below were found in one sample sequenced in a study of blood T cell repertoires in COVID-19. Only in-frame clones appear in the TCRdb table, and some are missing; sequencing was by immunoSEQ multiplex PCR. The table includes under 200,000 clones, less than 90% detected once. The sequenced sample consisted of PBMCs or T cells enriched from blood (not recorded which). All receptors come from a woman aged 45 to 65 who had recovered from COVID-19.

In DNA, the CDR3 is TGTGCCAGCAGTACGCGGACAGGGGCCACTGAAGCTTTCTTT. Its protein is CASSTRTGATEAFF. The chain combines TRBV6-5 with TRBJ1-1, with 9 nucleotides matching TRBD1. From germline, CDR1 is MNHEY and CDR2 SVGAGI. There are 14 residues in the CDR3. Trimming at V came to 5 bases and at J to 4 bases, leaving 5 bases not matched to a gene.

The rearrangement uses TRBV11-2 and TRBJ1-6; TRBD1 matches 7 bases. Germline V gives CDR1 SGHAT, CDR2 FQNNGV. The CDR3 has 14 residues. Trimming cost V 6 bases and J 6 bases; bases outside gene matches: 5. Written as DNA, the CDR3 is TGTGCCAGCAGTTCCGGGACAGTTAATTCACCCCTCCACTTT. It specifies CASSSGTVNSPLHF.

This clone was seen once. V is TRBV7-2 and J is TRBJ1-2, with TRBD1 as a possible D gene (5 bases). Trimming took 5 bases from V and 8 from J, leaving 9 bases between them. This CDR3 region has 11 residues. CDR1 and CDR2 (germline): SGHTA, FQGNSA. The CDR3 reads CASSNTGGYTF. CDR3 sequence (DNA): TGTGCCAGCAGCAACACAGGCGGCTACACCTTC.

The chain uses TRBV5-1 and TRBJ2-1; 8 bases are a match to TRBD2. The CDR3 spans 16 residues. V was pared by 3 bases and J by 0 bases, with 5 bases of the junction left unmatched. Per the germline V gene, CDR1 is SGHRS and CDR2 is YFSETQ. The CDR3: CASSWQSGSSYNEQFF. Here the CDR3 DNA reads TGCGCCAGCAGCTGGCAAAGCGGGAGCTCCTACAATGAGCAGTTCTTC. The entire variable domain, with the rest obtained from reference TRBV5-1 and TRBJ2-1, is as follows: KAGVTQTPRYLIKTRGQQVTLSCSPISGHRSVSWYQQTPGQGLQFLFEYFSETQRNKGNFPGRFSGRQFSNSRSEMNVSTLELGDSALYLCASSWQSGSSYNEQFFGPGTRLTVL.

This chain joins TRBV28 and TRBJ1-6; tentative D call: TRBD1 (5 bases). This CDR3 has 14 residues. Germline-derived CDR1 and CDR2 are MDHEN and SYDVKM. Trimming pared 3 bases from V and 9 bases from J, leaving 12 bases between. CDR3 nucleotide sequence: TGTGCCAGCAGTTTTTTAGGGGAAAGTTCACCCCTCCACTTT. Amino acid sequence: CASSFLGESSPLHF.

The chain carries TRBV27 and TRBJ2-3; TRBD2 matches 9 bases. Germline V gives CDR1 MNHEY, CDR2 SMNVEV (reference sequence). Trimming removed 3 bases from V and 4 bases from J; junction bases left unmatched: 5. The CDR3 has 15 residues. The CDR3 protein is CASSFLAGAADTQYF. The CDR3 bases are TGTGCCAGCAGTTTCTTAGCGGGGGCGGCAGATACGCAGTATTTT.

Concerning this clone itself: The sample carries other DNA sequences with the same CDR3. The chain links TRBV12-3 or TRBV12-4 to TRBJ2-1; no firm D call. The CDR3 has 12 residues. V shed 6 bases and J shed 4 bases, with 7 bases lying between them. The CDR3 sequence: CASSPQYNEQFF. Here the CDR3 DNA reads TGTGCCAGCAGCCCACAGTACAATGAGCAGTTCTTC.

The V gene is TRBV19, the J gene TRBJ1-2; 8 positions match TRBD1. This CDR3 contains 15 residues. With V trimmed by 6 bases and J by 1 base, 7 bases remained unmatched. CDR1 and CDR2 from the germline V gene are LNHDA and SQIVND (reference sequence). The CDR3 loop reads CASRRQGAGNYGYTF. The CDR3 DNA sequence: TGTGCCAGTAGGCGCCAGGGGGCGGGTAACTATGGCTACACCTTC.

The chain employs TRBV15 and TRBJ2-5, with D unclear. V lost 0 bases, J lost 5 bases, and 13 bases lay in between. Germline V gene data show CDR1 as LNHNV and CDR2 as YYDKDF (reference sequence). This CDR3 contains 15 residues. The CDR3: CATSRDRGARETQYF. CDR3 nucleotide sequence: TGTGCCACCAGCAGAGATCGCGGAGCGCGGGAGACCCAGTACTTC.

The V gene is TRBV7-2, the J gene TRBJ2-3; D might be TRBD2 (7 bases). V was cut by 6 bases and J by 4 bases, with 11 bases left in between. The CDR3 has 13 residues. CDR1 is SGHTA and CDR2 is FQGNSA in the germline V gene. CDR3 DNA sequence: TGTGCCAGCAGGAGGGGGGGATCAGATACGCAGTATTTT. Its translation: CASRRGGSDTQYF.

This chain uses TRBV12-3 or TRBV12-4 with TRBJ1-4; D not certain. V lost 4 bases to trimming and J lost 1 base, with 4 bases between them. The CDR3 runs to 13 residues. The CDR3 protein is CASSYGTNEKLFF. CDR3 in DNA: TGTGCCAGCAGTTACGGAACTAATGAAAAACTGTTTTTT.

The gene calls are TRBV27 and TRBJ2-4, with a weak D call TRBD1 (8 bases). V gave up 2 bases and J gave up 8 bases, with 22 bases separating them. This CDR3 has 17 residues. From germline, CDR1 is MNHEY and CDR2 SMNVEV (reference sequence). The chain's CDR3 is CASSLAGVRTGRDIQYF. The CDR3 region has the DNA TGTGCCAGCAGTTTAGCTGGGGTGAGGACAGGGAGGGACATTCAGTACTTC.

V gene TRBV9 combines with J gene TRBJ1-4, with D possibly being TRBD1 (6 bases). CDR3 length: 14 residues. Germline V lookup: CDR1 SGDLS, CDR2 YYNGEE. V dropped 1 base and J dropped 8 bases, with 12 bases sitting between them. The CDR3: CASSVRGAGEKLFF. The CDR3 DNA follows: TGTGCCAGCAGCGTACGGGGGGCAGGAGAAAAACTGTTTTTT.

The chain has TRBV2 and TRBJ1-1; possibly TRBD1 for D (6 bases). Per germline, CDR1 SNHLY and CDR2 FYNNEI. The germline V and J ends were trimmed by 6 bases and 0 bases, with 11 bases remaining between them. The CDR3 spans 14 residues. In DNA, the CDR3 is TGTGCCAGCAGACAGGGACGACTGAACACTGAAGCTTTCTTT. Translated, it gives CASRQGRLNTEAFF.

The CDR3 region is CASSDQGASTEAFF. DNA of the CDR3: TGTGCCAGCAGTGACCAGGGGGCGAGCACTGAAGCTTTCTTT. The rearrangement links TRBV6-1 to TRBJ1-1; 8 bases fit TRBD1. V was clipped by 3 bases and J by 4 bases; unmatched bases: 4. In germline, CDR1 is MNHNS, CDR2 SASEGT. This CDR3 region has 14 residues.

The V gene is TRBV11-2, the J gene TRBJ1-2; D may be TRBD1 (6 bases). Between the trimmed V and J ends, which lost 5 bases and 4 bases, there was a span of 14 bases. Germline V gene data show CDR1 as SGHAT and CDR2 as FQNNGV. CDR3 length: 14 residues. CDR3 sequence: CASSPIQGIYGYTF. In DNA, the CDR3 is TGTGCCAGCAGCCCCATACAGGGAATCTATGGCTACACCTTC.

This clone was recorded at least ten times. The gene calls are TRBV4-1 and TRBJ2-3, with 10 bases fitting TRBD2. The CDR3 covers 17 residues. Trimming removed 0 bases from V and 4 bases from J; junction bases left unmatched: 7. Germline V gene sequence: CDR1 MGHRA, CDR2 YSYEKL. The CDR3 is CASSQDSLAGDPDTQYF. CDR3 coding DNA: TGCGCCAGCAGCCAAGATTCTCTAGCGGGAGATCCAGATACGCAGTATTTT.

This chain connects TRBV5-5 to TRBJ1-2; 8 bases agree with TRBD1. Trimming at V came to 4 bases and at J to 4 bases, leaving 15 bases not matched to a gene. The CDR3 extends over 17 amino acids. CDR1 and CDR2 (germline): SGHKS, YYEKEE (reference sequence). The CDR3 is CASSAGQGYGSTYGYTF. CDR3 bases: TGTGCCAGCAGCGCCGGACAGGGTTATGGGTCCACCTATGGCTACACCTTC.

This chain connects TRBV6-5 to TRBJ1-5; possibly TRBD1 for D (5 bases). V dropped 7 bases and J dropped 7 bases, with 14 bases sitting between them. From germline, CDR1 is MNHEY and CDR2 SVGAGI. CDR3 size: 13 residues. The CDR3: CASTAGLGQPQHF. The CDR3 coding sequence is TGTGCCAGCACTGCAGGGCTTGGGCAGCCCCAGCATTTT.

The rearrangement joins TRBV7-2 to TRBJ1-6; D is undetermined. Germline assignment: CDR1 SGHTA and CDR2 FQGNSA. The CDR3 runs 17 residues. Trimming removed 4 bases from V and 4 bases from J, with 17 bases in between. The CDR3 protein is CASSWERGGRYNSPLHF. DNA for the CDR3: TGTGCCAGCAGCTGGGAGCGCGGCGGCCGGTATAATTCACCCCTCCACTTT.

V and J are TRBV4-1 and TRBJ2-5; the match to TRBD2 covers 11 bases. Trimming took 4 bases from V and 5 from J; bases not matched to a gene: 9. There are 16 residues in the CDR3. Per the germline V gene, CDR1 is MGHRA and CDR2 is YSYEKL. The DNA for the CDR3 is TGCGCCAGCAGCCCCTCCCTAGCGGGAGGAGGGGAGACCCAGTACTTC. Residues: CASSPSLAGGGETQYF.

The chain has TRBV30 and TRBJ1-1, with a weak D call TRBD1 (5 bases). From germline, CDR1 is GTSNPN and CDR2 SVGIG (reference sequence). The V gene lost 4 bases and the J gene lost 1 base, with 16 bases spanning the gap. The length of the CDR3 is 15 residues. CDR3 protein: CAWTGRGGRNTEAFF. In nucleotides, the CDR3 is TGTGCCTGGACAGGGAGGGGTGGGAGGAACACTGAAGCTTTCTTT.

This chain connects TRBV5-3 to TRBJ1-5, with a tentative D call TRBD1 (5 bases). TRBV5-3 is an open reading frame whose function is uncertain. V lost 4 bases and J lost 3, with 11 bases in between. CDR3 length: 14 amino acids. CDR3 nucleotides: TGTGCCAGAAGCCCCGACAGCAACAATCAGCCCCAGCATTTT. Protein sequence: CARSPDSNNQPQHF.

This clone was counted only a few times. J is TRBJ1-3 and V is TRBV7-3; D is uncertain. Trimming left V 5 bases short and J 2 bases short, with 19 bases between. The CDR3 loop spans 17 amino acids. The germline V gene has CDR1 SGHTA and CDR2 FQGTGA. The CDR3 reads CASSRPLTWSPGNTIYF. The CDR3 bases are TGTGCCAGCAGCCGACCCCTGACTTGGAGTCCTGGAAACACCATATATTTT.

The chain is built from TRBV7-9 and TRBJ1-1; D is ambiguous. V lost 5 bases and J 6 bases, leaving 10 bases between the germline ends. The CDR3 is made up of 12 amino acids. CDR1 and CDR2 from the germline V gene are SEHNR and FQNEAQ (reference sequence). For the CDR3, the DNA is TGTGCCAGCAGCGGCGAGGGCCCTGAAGCTTTCTTT. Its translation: CASSGEGPEAFF.

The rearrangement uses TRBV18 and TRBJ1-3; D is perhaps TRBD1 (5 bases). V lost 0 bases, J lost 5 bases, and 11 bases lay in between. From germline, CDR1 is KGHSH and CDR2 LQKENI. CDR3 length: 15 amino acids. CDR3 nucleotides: TGTGCCAGCTCACCACCCCAGGGTCAGAGAAACACCATATATTTT. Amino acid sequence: CASSPPQGQRNTIYF. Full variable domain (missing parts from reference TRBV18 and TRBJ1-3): NAGVMQNPRHLVRRRGQEARLRCSPMKGHSHVYWYRQLPEEGLKFMVYLQKENIIDESGMPKERFSAEFPKEGPSILRIQQVVRGDSAAYFCASSPPQGQRNTIYFGEGSWLTVV.

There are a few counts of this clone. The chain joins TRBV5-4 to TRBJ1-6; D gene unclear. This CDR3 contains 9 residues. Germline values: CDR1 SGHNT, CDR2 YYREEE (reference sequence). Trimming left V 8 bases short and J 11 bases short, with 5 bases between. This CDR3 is CARRAPLHF. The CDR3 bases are TGTGCCAGGAGGGCACCCCTCCACTTT.

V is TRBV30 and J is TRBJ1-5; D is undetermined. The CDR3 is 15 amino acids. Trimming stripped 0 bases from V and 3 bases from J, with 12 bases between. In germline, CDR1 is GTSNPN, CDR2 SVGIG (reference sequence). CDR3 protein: CAWSVQTGINQPQHF. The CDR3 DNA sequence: TGTGCCTGGAGTGTACAGACGGGGATCAATCAGCCCCAGCATTTT.

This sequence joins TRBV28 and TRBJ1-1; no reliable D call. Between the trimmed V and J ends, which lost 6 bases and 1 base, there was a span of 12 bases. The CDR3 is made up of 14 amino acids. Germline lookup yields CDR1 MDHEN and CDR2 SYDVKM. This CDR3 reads CASRDTAANTEAFF. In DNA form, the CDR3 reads TGTGCCAGCAGGGATACAGCGGCGAACACTGAAGCTTTCTTT.

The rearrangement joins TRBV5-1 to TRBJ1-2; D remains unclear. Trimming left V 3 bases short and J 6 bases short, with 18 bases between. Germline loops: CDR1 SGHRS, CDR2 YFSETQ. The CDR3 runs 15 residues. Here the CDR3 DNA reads TGCGCCAGCAGCTCTGGAGGCCCCCAATCCGATGGCTACACCTTC. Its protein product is CASSSGGPQSDGYTF.